This T cell receptor (beta chain) was captured by sequencing in a study of blood T cell repertoires in COVID-19. With 5 bases removed from V and 5 bases from J, the gap between germline ends came to 18 bases. The V gene's germline CDR1 is SGHTA and CDR2 FQGNSA. The CDR3 extends over 15 amino acids. Assay: immunoSEQ multiplex PCR; the TCRdb copy retains only in-frame clones and omits some. The repertoire includes 140,000 to 150,000 clones, just over 85% of them detected once, and less than 5.5% sits in the top ten. The rearrangement joins TRBV7-2 to TRBJ2-5, with a tentative D call TRBD1 (6 bases). This TCR was sampled from a man aged 50 or older who had recovered from COVID-19. Source material: PBMCs or T cells enriched from blood (not recorded which). This chain's CDR3 is CASSPQQDRRETQYF. The CDR3 DNA reads as TGTGCCAGCAGCCCCCAACAGGACAGAAGGGAGACCCAGTACTTC.